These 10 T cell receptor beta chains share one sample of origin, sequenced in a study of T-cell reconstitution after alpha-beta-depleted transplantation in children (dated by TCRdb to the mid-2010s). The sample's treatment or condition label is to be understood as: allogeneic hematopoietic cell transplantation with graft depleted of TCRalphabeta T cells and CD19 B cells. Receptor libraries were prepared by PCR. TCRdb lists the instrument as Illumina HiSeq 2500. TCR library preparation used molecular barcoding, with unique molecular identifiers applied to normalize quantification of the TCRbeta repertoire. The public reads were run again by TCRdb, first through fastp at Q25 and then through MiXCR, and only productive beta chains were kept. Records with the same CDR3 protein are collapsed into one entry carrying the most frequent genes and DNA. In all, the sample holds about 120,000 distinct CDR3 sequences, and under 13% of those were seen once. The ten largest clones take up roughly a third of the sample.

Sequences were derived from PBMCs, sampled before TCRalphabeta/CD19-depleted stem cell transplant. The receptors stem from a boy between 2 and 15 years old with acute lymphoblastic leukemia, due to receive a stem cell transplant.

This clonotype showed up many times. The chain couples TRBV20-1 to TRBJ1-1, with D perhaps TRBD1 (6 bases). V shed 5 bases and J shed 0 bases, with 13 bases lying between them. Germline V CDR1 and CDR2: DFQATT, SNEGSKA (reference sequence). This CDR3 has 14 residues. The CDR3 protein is CSASKGHLNTEAFF. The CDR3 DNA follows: TGCAGTGCTTCAAAGGGACACTTGAACACTGAAGCTTTCTTT.

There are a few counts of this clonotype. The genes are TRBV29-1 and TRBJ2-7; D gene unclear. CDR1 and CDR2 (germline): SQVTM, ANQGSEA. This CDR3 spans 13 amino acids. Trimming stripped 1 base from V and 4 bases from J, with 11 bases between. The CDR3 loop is CSVEGWQDYEQYF. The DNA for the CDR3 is TGCAGCGTTGAAGGATGGCAGGATTACGAGCAGTACTTC.

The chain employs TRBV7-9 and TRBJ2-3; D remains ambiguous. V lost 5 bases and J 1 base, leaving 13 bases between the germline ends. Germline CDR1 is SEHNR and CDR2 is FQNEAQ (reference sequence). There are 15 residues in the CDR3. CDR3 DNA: TGTGCCAGCAGCCCCCCTCAGGCACGCACAGATACGCAGTATTTT. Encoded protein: CASSPPQARTDTQYF.

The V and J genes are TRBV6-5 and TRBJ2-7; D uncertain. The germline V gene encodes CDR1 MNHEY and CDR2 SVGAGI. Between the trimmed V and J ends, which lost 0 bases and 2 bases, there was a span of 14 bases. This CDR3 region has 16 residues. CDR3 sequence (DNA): TGTGCCAGCAGTTACTCGCGTAGGGCCCCACCCTACGAGCAGTACTTC. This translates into CASSYSRRAPPYEQYF.

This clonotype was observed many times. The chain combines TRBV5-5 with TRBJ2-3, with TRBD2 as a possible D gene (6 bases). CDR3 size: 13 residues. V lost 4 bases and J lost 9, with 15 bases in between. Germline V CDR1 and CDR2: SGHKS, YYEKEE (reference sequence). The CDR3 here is CASSPRGDGTQYF. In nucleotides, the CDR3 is TGTGCCAGCAGCCCCCGCGGGGACGGCACGCAGTATTTT.

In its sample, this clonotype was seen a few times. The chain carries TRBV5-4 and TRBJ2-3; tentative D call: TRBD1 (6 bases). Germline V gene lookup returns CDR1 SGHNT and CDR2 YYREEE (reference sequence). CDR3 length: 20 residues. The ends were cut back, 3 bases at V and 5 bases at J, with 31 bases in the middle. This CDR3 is CASSWTREYRPGEAQDTQYF. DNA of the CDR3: TGTGCCAGCAGCTGGACTCGAGAGTACCGGCCAGGGGAAGCCCAAGATACGCAGTATTTT.

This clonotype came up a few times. The CDR3 sequence is CATSAPLTGVTYNEQFF. The DNA for the CDR3 is TGTGCCACCAGTGCGCCCTTGACAGGGGTCACCTACAATGAGCAGTTCTTC. This sequence joins TRBV24-1 and TRBJ2-1; 8 bases fit TRBD1. J lost 2 bases, V lost 5 bases, and 10 bases had no gene match. This CDR3 spans 17 amino acids. Germline assignment: CDR1 KGHDR and CDR2 SFDVKD.

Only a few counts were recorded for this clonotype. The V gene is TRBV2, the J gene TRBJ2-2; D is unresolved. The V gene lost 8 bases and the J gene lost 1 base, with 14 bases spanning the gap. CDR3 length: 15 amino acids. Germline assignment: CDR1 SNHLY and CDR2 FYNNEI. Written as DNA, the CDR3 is TGTGCCAGCGCCTGGGGTGTGGGGAACACCGGGGAGCTGTTTTTT. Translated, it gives CASAWGVGNTGELFF.

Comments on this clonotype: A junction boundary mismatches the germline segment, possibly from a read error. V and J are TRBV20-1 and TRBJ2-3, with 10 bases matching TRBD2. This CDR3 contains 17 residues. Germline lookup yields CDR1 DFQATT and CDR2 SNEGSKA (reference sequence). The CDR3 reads CSARGPGLAHSTDTHYF. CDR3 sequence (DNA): TGCAGTGCTAGAGGGCCGGGACTAGCGCATAGCACAGATACGCATTATTTT.

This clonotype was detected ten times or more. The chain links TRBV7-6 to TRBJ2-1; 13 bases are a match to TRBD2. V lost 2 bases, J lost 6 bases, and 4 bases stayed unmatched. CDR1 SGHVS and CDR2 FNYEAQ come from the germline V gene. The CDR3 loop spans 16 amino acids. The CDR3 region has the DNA TGTGCCAGCAGCTTACGGACTAGCGGGAGCTTCAATGAGCAGTTCTTC. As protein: CASSLRTSGSFNEQFF. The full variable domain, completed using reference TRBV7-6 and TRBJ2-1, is GAGVSQSPRYKVTKRGQDVALRCDPISGHVSLYWYRQALGQGPEFLTYFNYEAQQDKSGLPNDRFSAERPEGSISTLTIQRTEQRDSAMYRCASSLRTSGSFNEQFFGPGTRLTVL.